A single sample gave rise to the 8 T cell receptor beta chains below, sequenced in a study of blood T cell repertoires in COVID-19. Libraries were prepared by immunoSEQ multiplex PCR; TCRdb keeps only in-frame clonotypes and omits some of them. The table records 250,000 to 300,000 clones, around 84% of them present only once. The material sequenced was peripheral blood. The receptor source for this set is a man in his 60s with acute or convalescent COVID-19.

This chain connects TRBV11-2 to TRBJ2-3; 7 bases are shared with TRBD2. Germline CDR1 reads SGHAT; CDR2 reads FQNNGV. Trimming removed 5 bases from V and 6 bases from J; junction bases left unmatched: 5. The CDR3 spans 13 residues. CDR3 protein: CASSKGGWDTQYF. DNA of the CDR3: TGTGCCAGCAGCAAGGGAGGGTGGGATACGCAGTATTTT.

V gene TRBV10-1 combines with J gene TRBJ2-1; weak D call: TRBD1 (6 bases). Germline V lookup: CDR1 WNHNN, CDR2 SYGVQD (reference sequence). Trimming cost V 6 bases and J 15 bases, with 18 bases left between them. CDR3 length: 12 residues. The CDR3 bases are TGCGCCAGCAGAAGAAACAGGGCAATACGGTTCTTC. This gives the protein CASRRNRAIRFF.

This clone was seen repeatedly, ten times or more. The rearrangement uses TRBV6-2 or TRBV6-3 and TRBJ2-1, with D uncertain. Germline CDR1 MNHEY, CDR2 SVGEGT. The CDR3 loop spans 17 amino acids. The V end lost 0 bases, the J end lost 7 bases, and 19 bases lay between the germline ends. The CDR3 region is CASSYSNYRLPGNEQFF. The CDR3, as DNA: TGTGCCAGCAGTTACTCGAACTATAGGTTGCCCGGAAATGAGCAGTTCTTC.

The CDR3: CASFAVLERDTQYF. CDR3 bases: TGTGCCAGTTTCGCGGTACTAGAGAGGGATACGCAGTATTTT. V gene TRBV6-5 combines with J gene TRBJ2-3; weak D call: TRBD2 (5 bases). CDR1 and CDR2 from the germline V gene are MNHEY and SVGAGI. The CDR3 contains 14 residues. V gave up 9 bases and J gave up 6 bases, with 19 bases separating them.

The chain carries TRBV6-6 and TRBJ1-5; 12 bases agree with TRBD1. Germline-derived CDR1 and CDR2 are MNHNY and SVGAGI (reference sequence). CDR3 length: 15 residues. Unmatched junction bases numbered 5, after V lost 6 bases and J lost 5 bases. CDR3 coding DNA: TGTGCCAGCAGGGGGACAGGGGGCTGGGATCAGCCCCAGCATTTT. As protein: CASRGTGGWDQPQHF.

This chain uses TRBV11-2 with TRBJ2-7, with D perhaps matching TRBD1 (6 bases). Trimming removed 2 bases from V and 1 base from J, with 12 bases in between. In germline, CDR1 is SGHAT, CDR2 FQNNGV. CDR3 length: 15 amino acids. The CDR3 sequence: CASSLSDRSSYEQYF. Written as DNA, the CDR3 is TGTGCCAGCAGCTTATCGGACAGAAGTTCCTACGAGCAGTACTTC.

The V and J genes are TRBV7-2 and TRBJ2-7, with TRBD1 matching over 9 bases. The V and J ends lost 1 base and 3 bases, in that order; junction bases with no gene match: 10. The CDR3 is 17 residues long. Per germline, CDR1 SGHTA and CDR2 FQGNSA. In DNA form, the CDR3 reads TGTGCCAGCAGCTTAGAAAGGGCTGGGACAGGGATCTACGAGCAGTACTTC. Amino acids: CASSLERAGTGIYEQYF. Variable domain in full (rest from reference TRBV7-2 and TRBJ2-7): GAGVSQSPSNKVTEKGKDVELRCDPISGHTALYWYRQSLGQGLEFLIYFQGNSAPDKSGLPSDRFSAERTGGSVSTLTIQRTQQEDSAVYLCASSLERAGTGIYEQYFGPGTRLTVT.

The rearrangement links TRBV6-6 to TRBJ2-1, with TRBD2 matching 10 bases. Trimming cost V 2 bases and J 4 bases; bases outside gene matches: 5. The germline V gene encodes CDR1 MNHNY and CDR2 SVGAGI (reference sequence). The CDR3 length is 16 residues. CDR3 loop: CASSYPRTSGYNEQFF. The DNA for the CDR3 is TGTGCCAGCAGTTACCCCCGGACTAGCGGATACAATGAGCAGTTCTTC.